These 30 T cell receptor beta chains came from one sample sequenced in a study of T cells in Graves' hyperthyroidism and ophthalmopathy. TCR beta CDR3 regions were amplified from RNA transcripts. First-round RT-PCR with HTBI primers amplified the TCR CDR3 region. TCRdb ran MiXCR on the multiplex PCR reads and lists one entry per CDR3 protein. The sample gives hundreds of thousands of distinct CDR3 sequences, approximately 25% of which show up once; less than 75% is in the top ten. Sequencing was carried out using blood. Receptors were obtained from a man in his fifties with Graves' hyperthyroidism.

Many counts were recorded for this clonotype. The chain recombines TRBV28 with TRBJ2-5; D might be TRBD1 (6 bases). V dropped 4 bases and J dropped 9 bases, with 21 bases sitting between them. Germline-derived CDR1 and CDR2 are MDHEN and SYDVKM. This CDR3 spans 15 amino acids. The CDR3 DNA follows: TGTGCCAGCAGTTCGACAGGCCCGGCTCTGCGGGCCCAGTACTTC. Translated, it gives CASSSTGPALRAQYF.

This sequence joins TRBV7-9 and TRBJ2-5; D not certain. The V gene's germline CDR1 is SEHNR and CDR2 FQNEAQ (reference sequence). The V end lost 3 bases, the J end lost 7 bases, and 12 bases lay between the germline ends. This CDR3 is built from 13 residues. The CDR3, as DNA: TGTGCCAGCAGCTTGGAGATAGAATCGACCCAGTACTTC. It specifies CASSLEIESTQYF.

This clonotype was counted ten times or more. The V call is TRBV11-2, the J call TRBJ2-7; D is possibly TRBD1 (6 bases). Germline V gene data show CDR1 as SGHAT and CDR2 as FQNNGV. The CDR3 runs 15 residues. V was shortened by 4 bases and J by 2 bases, with 15 bases between the two germline ends. This CDR3 reads CASSSPRDKTYEQYF. The CDR3 DNA reads TGTGCCAGCAGCTCCCCCCGGGACAAAACCTACGAGCAGTACTTC.

A few counts support this clonotype. The chain is built from TRBV7-9 and TRBJ2-5; perhaps TRBD2 as D (6 bases). The CDR3 length is 15 residues. Germline CDR1 reads SEHNR; CDR2 reads FQNEAQ (reference sequence). The ends were cut back, 5 bases at V and 4 bases at J, with 17 bases in the middle. CDR3 in DNA: TGTGCCAGCAGCAACTCTCTACAGGAGGGAGAGACCCAGTACTTC. Amino acid sequence: CASSNSLQEGETQYF.

V usage is TRBV7-9 and J usage is TRBJ2-2, with TRBD1 as a possible D gene (5 bases). Trimming left V 10 bases short and J 5 bases short, with 20 bases between. Germline CDR1 SEHNR, CDR2 FQNEAQ (reference sequence). The CDR3 is made up of 15 amino acids. CDR3 residues: CATLAPGYETGELFF. The CDR3 region has the DNA TGTGCCACCCTCGCCCCAGGGTACGAGACCGGGGAGCTGTTTTTT.

In its sample, this clonotype was seen many times. The chain joins TRBV9 to TRBJ2-1; 14 bases match TRBD2. The CDR3 runs to 15 residues. CDR1 SGDLS and CDR2 YYNGEE come from the germline V gene. Unmatched junction bases numbered 3, after V lost 2 bases and J lost 8 bases. CDR3 coding DNA: TGTGCCAGCAGCGTGGGACTAGCGGGAGCCGATGAGCAGTTCTTC. Amino acid sequence: CASSVGLAGADEQFF. The whole variable domain, remainder taken from reference TRBV9 and TRBJ2-1, is DSGVTQTPKHLITATGQRVTLRCSPRSGDLSVYWYQQSLDQGLQFLIQYYNGEERAKGNILERFSAQQFPDLHSELNLSSLELGDSALYFCASSVGLAGADEQFFGPGTRLTVL.

This clonotype appeared many times. The chain employs TRBV3-1 and TRBJ2-1, with D tentatively TRBD2 (5 bases). Between the trimmed V and J ends, which lost 4 bases and 9 bases, there was a span of 13 bases. Germline V gene sequence: CDR1 LGHDT, CDR2 YNNKEL (reference sequence). The CDR3 sequence is 13 residues long. CDR3 sequence: CASSLTSSGEQFF. In DNA form, the CDR3 reads TGTGCCAGCAGCCTCACTAGTTCGGGTGAGCAGTTCTTC.

The chain couples TRBV12-3 or TRBV12-4 to TRBJ1-5; weak D call: TRBD1 (6 bases). This CDR3 comprises 16 residues. V was cut by 6 bases and J by 3 bases, with 18 bases left in between. The CDR3 here is CASRRGAAEDNQPQHF. CDR3 nucleotides: TGTGCCAGCAGAAGGGGGGCCGCAGAGGACAATCAGCCCCAGCATTTT.

The chain combines TRBV20-1 with TRBJ1-2, with D uncertain. The CDR3 consists of 13 residues. CDR1 DFQATT and CDR2 SNEGSKA come from the germline V gene (reference sequence). V lost 5 bases, J lost 1 base, and 11 bases lay in between. The CDR3 region is CSALKMGNYGYTF. DNA of the CDR3: TGCAGTGCTCTAAAGATGGGTAACTATGGCTACACCTTC.

The rearrangement links TRBV2 to TRBJ2-2; TRBD1 matches at 8 bases. Germline lookup yields CDR1 SNHLY and CDR2 FYNNEI. After removal of 6 bases from V and 7 bases from J, the junction contained 7 bases not matched to a gene. The CDR3 is 14 residues long. This chain's CDR3 is CASRRAGGIGELFF. CDR3 nucleotide sequence: TGTGCCAGCAGGAGGGCAGGGGGCATCGGGGAGCTGTTTTTT.

This clonotype showed up many times. This chain connects TRBV28 to TRBJ2-1, with D possibly TRBD2 on 6 matching bases. V dropped 6 bases and J dropped 6 bases, with 15 bases sitting between them. CDR1 MDHEN and CDR2 SYDVKM come from the germline V gene. This CDR3 spans 14 amino acids. DNA of the CDR3: TGTGCCAGCAGCCTACTAGCCCTAGGCAATGAGCAGTTCTTC. It is translated as CASSLLALGNEQFF.

The genes are TRBV18 and TRBJ1-3; no firm D call. Trimming removed 6 bases from V and 0 bases from J, with 9 bases in between. This CDR3 comprises 14 residues. Germline CDR1 KGHSH, CDR2 LQKENI. The CDR3 sequence is CASSTQSSGNTIYF. The CDR3 DNA follows: TGTGCCAGCTCGACACAGAGCTCTGGAAACACCATATATTTT.

This clonotype was seen many times. The V call is TRBV2, the J call TRBJ2-7; 9 bases agree with TRBD2. This CDR3 region has 16 residues. The V and J ends lost 2 bases and 2 bases, in that order; junction bases with no gene match: 7. The germline gives CDR1 SNHLY, CDR2 FYNNEI. In nucleotides, the CDR3 is TGTGCCAGCAGTGAACCACTAGCGGGCTCCGCCTACGAGCAGTACTTC. This encodes CASSEPLAGSAYEQYF.

The rearrangement joins TRBV7-6 to TRBJ2-3; unclear D gene. The V gene's germline CDR1 is SGHVS and CDR2 FNYEAQ. The CDR3 extends over 13 amino acids. The V gene lost 2 bases and the J gene lost 6 bases, with 9 bases spanning the gap. The DNA for the CDR3 is TGTGCCAGCAGCTTACAATCTGGGGATACGCAGTATTTT. The encoded protein is CASSLQSGDTQYF.

This clonotype was observed at least ten times. The chain is built from TRBV5-6 and TRBJ2-5; 11 bases align to TRBD2. Germline-derived CDR1 and CDR2 are SGHDT and YYEEEE. Unmatched junction bases numbered 6, after V lost 3 bases and J lost 2 bases. This CDR3 is built from 16 residues. The CDR3 sequence is CASSSRLAGRQETQYF. Here the CDR3 DNA reads TGTGCCAGCAGCTCTCGACTAGCGGGACGACAAGAGACCCAGTACTTC.

This clonotype has at least ten counts. The chain links TRBV19 to TRBJ2-3; 9 nucleotides align to TRBD1. Germline V gene lookup returns CDR1 LNHDA and CDR2 SQIVND (reference sequence). This CDR3 is 18 amino acids long. The J segment lost 0 bases and the V segment lost 6 bases, leaving 13 bases of the junction unmatched. CDR3 sequence: CASSSGSRTGASTDTQYF. CDR3 bases: TGTGCCAGTAGCTCTGGTTCGAGGACAGGGGCGAGCACAGATACGCAGTATTTT.

The sample holds many counts of this clonotype. V is TRBV7-9 and J is TRBJ2-5; D remains unclear. Germline CDR1 reads SEHNR; CDR2 reads FQNEAQ (reference sequence). V was pared by 5 bases and J by 5 bases, with 15 bases between. This CDR3 contains 14 residues. This chain's CDR3 is CASSAFPGRETQYF. As DNA, the CDR3 is TGTGCCAGCAGCGCTTTTCCGGGCAGGGAGACCCAGTACTTC.

This chain joins TRBV6-2 or TRBV6-3 and TRBJ2-7; 7 positions match TRBD2. CDR1 MNHEY and CDR2 SVGEGT come from the germline V gene. V gave up 0 bases and J gave up 5 bases; unmatched junction bases: 10. The length of the CDR3 is 16 residues. The CDR3 nucleotides are TGTGCCAGCAGTTACTCGTCCTGGCGGGAGCGCAACGAGCAGTACTTC. It encodes CASSYSSWRERNEQYF.

This rearrangement joins TRBV9 to TRBJ2-5; no reliable D call. The CDR3 extends over 13 amino acids. In germline, CDR1 is SGDLS, CDR2 YYNGEE. V was trimmed by 2 bases and J by 3 bases, leaving 8 bases between them. The CDR3 nucleotides are TGTGCCAGCAGCGTGTGGCAGGAAGAGACCCAGTACTTC. It codes for CASSVWQEETQYF.

This clonotype was seen once. This chain joins TRBV6-1 and TRBJ1-4, with TRBD1 identical over 8 bases. This CDR3 region has 15 residues. Trimming cost V 5 bases and J 4 bases; bases outside gene matches: 6. From germline, CDR1 is MNHNS and CDR2 SASEGT. CDR3 region: CASSPGTGFNEKLFF. DNA of the CDR3: TGTGCCAGCAGTCCGGGGACAGGCTTTAATGAAAAACTGTTTTTT.

This clonotype was seen only a few times. The rearrangement links TRBV6-5 to TRBJ2-3; TRBD2 aligns across 8 bases. With 0 bases clipped from V and 5 bases from J, the junction kept 4 bases outside the gene matches. Per the germline V gene, CDR1 is MNHEY and CDR2 is SVGAGI. The CDR3 spans 15 residues. The CDR3: CASSYSISGGDTQYF. DNA of the CDR3: TGTGCCAGCAGTTACTCTATCAGCGGGGGAGATACGCAGTATTTT.

V gene TRBV11-2 combines with J gene TRBJ1-4; 9 bases fit TRBD1. The V gene end was trimmed by 5 bases and the J gene end by 8 bases; junction bases not matched to a gene: 12. This CDR3 has 16 amino acids. Germline loops: CDR1 SGHAT, CDR2 FQNNGV. CDR3 DNA: TGTGCCAGCAGCGGTCTCACAGGGGGCGATCGGGAAAAACTGTTTTTT. Its protein product is CASSGLTGGDREKLFF. Combining the CDR3 with reference TRBV11-2 and TRBJ1-4 gives the whole variable domain EAGVAQSPRYKIIEKRQSVAFWCNPISGHATLYWYQQILGQGPKLLIQFQNNGVVDDSQLPKDRFSAERLKGVDSTLKIQPAKLEDSAVYLCASSGLTGGDREKLFFGSGTQLSVL.

The CDR3 region has the DNA TGTGCCAGCACCTACTCGACGGACAGGGGAAGGAATGAGCAGTTCTTC. It is translated as CASTYSTDRGRNEQFF. The chain joins TRBV12-3 or TRBV12-4 to TRBJ2-1, with 9 bases matching TRBD1. The length of the CDR3 is 16 residues. Trimming at V came to 7 bases and at J to 7 bases, leaving 14 bases not matched to a gene.

This clonotype was recorded many times. In DNA form, the CDR3 reads TGTGCCAGCGCACCTAGCGGGAGTTCCTACGAGCAGTACTTC. It is translated as CASAPSGSSYEQYF. The V and J genes are TRBV6-2 or TRBV6-3 and TRBJ2-7, with 10 positions matching TRBD2. Germline-derived CDR1 and CDR2 are MNHEY and SVGEGT. The V and J ends lost 8 bases and 1 base, in that order; junction bases with no gene match: 5. The CDR3 totals 14 residues.

This chain uses TRBV11-2 with TRBJ1-4; no clear D gene. The CDR3 sequence is 16 residues long. V was clipped by 5 bases and J by 7 bases, with 20 bases between them. Germline CDR1 SGHAT, CDR2 FQNNGV. CDR3 DNA sequence: TGTGCCAGCAGCCCCTCCGGCGGAGGGAGAGGTGAAAAACTGTTTTTT. This codes for CASSPSGGGRGEKLFF.

This chain links TRBV29-1 with TRBJ2-5; 9 nucleotides line up with TRBD1. V lost 5 bases and J lost 5; bases outside the gene matches: 9. CDR1 is SQVTM and CDR2 is ANQGSEA in the germline V gene. CDR3 length: 14 amino acids. The CDR3: CSVSTGGGGETQYF. Here the CDR3 DNA reads TGCAGCGTTTCCACAGGGGGCGGGGGCGAGACCCAGTACTTC.

A remark on this clonotype: One end of the junction is discordant with germline, which a read error may explain. The genes are TRBV5-5 and TRBJ2-7; 9 bases align to TRBD2. This CDR3 contains 16 residues. Germline V CDR1 and CDR2: SGHKS, YYEKEE (reference sequence). The CDR3 coding sequence is TGTGCCAGCAGCTATCTGGCGGGAGGGCCCTCCAACGAGCAGTACTTC. This gives the protein CASSYLAGGPSNEQYF.

The rearrangement uses TRBV12-5 and TRBJ2-7; 7 nucleotides agree with TRBD2. The CDR3 length is 18 residues. Germline CDR1 and CDR2: LGHNT and FRNRAP. With 0 bases clipped from V and 2 bases from J, the junction kept 13 bases outside the gene matches. CDR3 sequence: CASGLVSTSDSGAYEQYF. CDR3 nucleotides: TGTGCTAGTGGTTTGGTCTCTACTAGCGACAGCGGGGCCTACGAGCAGTACTTC. Filled out from reference TRBV12-5 and TRBJ2-7, the complete variable domain reads DARVTQTPRHKVTEMGQEVTMRCQPILGHNTVFWYRQTMMQGLELLAYFRNRAPLDDSGMPKDRFSAEMPDATLATLKIQPSEPRDSAVYFCASGLVSTSDSGAYEQYFGPGTRLTVT.

This clonotype was recorded a few times. This chain connects TRBV7-9 to TRBJ2-3; 10 nucleotides align to TRBD1. Germline CDR1 reads SEHNR; CDR2 reads FQNEAQ (reference sequence). The CDR3 covers 16 residues. The junction had 7 bases not matched to a gene; V was cut back by 0 bases and J by 7 bases. The CDR3 here is CASSLALGTGAHTQYF. CDR3 in DNA: TGTGCCAGCAGCTTAGCGCTTGGGACAGGGGCCCATACGCAGTATTTT.

This clonotype is a singleton in its sample. This chain uses TRBV9 with TRBJ2-5; D not resolved. The V gene's germline CDR1 is SGDLS and CDR2 YYNGEE. This CDR3 is built from 16 residues. V dropped 0 bases and J dropped 2 bases, with 14 bases sitting between them. CDR3 sequence: CASSVGRGGMQETQYF. As DNA, the CDR3 is TGTGCCAGCAGCGTAGGTCGTGGTGGGATGCAAGAGACCCAGTACTTC.